What follows are 7 T cell receptor beta chains derived from one specimen sequenced in a study of blood T cell repertoires in COVID-19. TCRdb's table, derived via immunoSEQ multiplex PCR, lists solely in-frame clones and lacks some. The table records 150,000 to 180,000 clones, 75% to 85% of them present only once. The sample consisted of peripheral blood. The receptors shown here come from a woman aged 45-65 years with acute or convalescent COVID-19.

The rearrangement joins TRBV19 to TRBJ1-3; perhaps TRBD1 as D (5 bases). Trimming stripped 4 bases from V and 3 bases from J, with 13 bases between. The CDR3 length is 15 residues. The germline CDR1 and CDR2 sequences are LNHDA and SQIVND (reference sequence). The CDR3 nucleotides are TGTGCCAGTAGTAATAGGCGGGACCTTGGAAACACCATATATTTT. The encoded protein is CASSNRRDLGNTIYF.

The chain recombines TRBV4-3 with TRBJ2-1; the D gene is possibly TRBD1 (5 bases). Between the trimmed V and J ends, which lost 4 bases and 2 bases, there was a span of 12 bases. Germline CDR1 reads LGHNA; CDR2 reads YSLEER. This CDR3 is built from 15 residues. DNA for the CDR3: TGCGCCAGCAGCCTAGGGGTCACTGCCTACAATGAGCAGTTCTTC. This gives the protein CASSLGVTAYNEQFF.

The CDR3 sequence is CATSAHKGQGAQETQYF. CDR3 DNA sequence: TGTGCCACCAGCGCCCACAAGGGACAGGGGGCTCAAGAGACCCAGTACTTC. This chain links TRBV15 with TRBJ2-5, with 12 bases that match TRBD1. This CDR3 contains 17 residues. Germline CDR1 LNHNV, CDR2 YYDKDF (reference sequence). V trimming: 5 bases; J trimming: 2 bases; junction bases outside the gene matches: 9.

This clone was observed once. The V call is TRBV2, the J call TRBJ1-4, with 9 bases lining up with TRBD1. V was pared by 8 bases and J by 6 bases, with 4 bases of the junction left unmatched. Germline CDR1 reads SNHLY; CDR2 reads FYNNEI. The CDR3 extends over 13 amino acids. The CDR3, as DNA: TGTGCCAGCGGACAGGGGAATTATGAAAAACTGTTTTTT. Its translation is CASGQGNYEKLFF.

The chain combines TRBV4-1 with TRBJ2-3, with D perhaps TRBD2 (5 bases). V was cut by 0 bases and J by 4 bases, with 11 bases left in between. The CDR3 runs to 15 residues. Germline CDR1 reads MGHRA; CDR2 reads YSYEKL. Here the CDR3 reads CASSQDSWGADTQYF. CDR3 nucleotide sequence: TGCGCCAGCAGCCAAGACTCGTGGGGAGCAGATACGCAGTATTTT.

This chain links TRBV6-5 with TRBJ2-2, with D uncertain. Trimming took off 7 bases at V and 6 bases at J, with 15 bases between the two ends. This CDR3 has 14 amino acids. The germline gives CDR1 MNHEY, CDR2 SVGAGI. Here the CDR3 DNA reads TGTGCCAGCAAACAAGTCCGACTGGCCGGGGAGCTGTTTTTT. This codes for CASKQVRLAGELFF.

The gene calls are TRBV9 and TRBJ2-3, with 8 bases fitting TRBD1. The CDR3 is 16 amino acids. Germline CDR1 is SGDLS and CDR2 is YYNGEE. Losses at the gene ends were 0 bases for V and 3 bases for J; bases not matched to a gene: 6. DNA of the CDR3: TGTGCCAGCAGCGTAGGTCGCCAGGGGGCGACAGATACGCAGTATTTT. Encoded protein: CASSVGRQGATDTQYF.